This TCR beta chain was recovered during a study of regulatory T cells in long-lasting Graves disease. This clonotype was found many times. To make TCR beta libraries, researchers used iRepertoire HTBI primers and Arm-PCR of CDR3 regions. TCRdb passed the multiplex PCR reads through MiXCR, listing each CDR3 protein once. Among 200,000 to 250,000 distinct CDR3 sequences listed, around 21% were seen once. The CDR3 is 14 amino acids. The germline V gene encodes CDR1 SGHTA and CDR2 FQGNSA. V gave up 5 bases and J gave up 1 base, with 11 bases separating them. Indicated time point: newly diagnosed GD, antithyroid drugs for less than 3 months. With RNA extracted from PBMCs as input, the TCR library was made.

This specimen was peripheral blood mononuclear cells (PBMCs), taken at new diagnosis, from a patient treated with antithyroid drugs. The sequence came from a female donor with Graves disease. The J gene is TRBJ1-2, the V gene TRBV7-2, with a possible D match to TRBD1 (6 bases). This CDR3 is CASSPGHFNYGYTF. DNA for the CDR3: TGTGCCAGCAGCCCGGGACATTTTAACTATGGCTACACCTTC. The entire variable domain, with the rest obtained from reference TRBV7-2 and TRBJ1-2, is as follows: GAGVSQSPSNKVTEKGKDVELRCDPISGHTALYWYRQSLGQGLEFLIYFQGNSAPDKSGLPSDRFSAERTGGSVSTLTIQRTQQEDSAVYLCASSPGHFNYGYTFGSGTRLTVV.